This T cell receptor (beta chain) was retrieved from a study of T cell repertoires in cytomegalovirus infection. The sample holds many counts of this clonotype. Trimming pared 5 bases from V and 7 bases from J, leaving 15 bases between. Germline V gene lookup returns CDR1 MNHEY and CDR2 SVGAGI. The CDR3 consists of 14 residues. MiXCR, run by TCRdb on the reads, gives a single entry per CDR3 protein. Here the sample spans hundreds of thousands of distinct CDR3 sequences, roughly 12% being singletons. Sequencing was carried out using PBMCs. This clonotype was obtained from a human donor in good health (CMV status not recorded). Some clones in this sample may be carry-over from other donors' samples. The chain joins TRBV6-5 to TRBJ2-4, with D perhaps matching TRBD1 (7 bases). The CDR3 DNA is TGTGCCAGCAGTACCGGCCAGGGGGGTAACATTCAGTACTTC. Translating gives CASSTGQGGNIQYF.